Listed below are T cell receptor beta chains from one sample, sequenced in a study of blood T cell repertoires in COVID-19. Profiling relied on immunoSEQ multiplex PCR, and the TCRdb table lists in-frame clones only, not all of them. This table holds approximately 110,000 clones, roughly 85% found once. The specimen sequenced was peripheral blood. The origin of the receptors is a man in his forties with acute or convalescent COVID-19. Both conserved end residues are part of each CDR3. The D gene is left open where the match is weak. Rows may omit the clone size; those that give it use once, few, many or a size class.

D	V	size	J	DNA	CDR3
TRBD2	TRBV5-8	-	TRBJ2-3	TGTGCCAGCCCCTTGCCGGTGGGCGGGGGACCCTTCACAGATACGCAGTATTTT	CASPLPVGGGPFTDTQYF
TRBD1	TRBV5-1	-	TRBJ1-6	TGCGCCAGCAGCTCTCAGACAGGGGGGGATTCACCCCTCCACTTT	CASSSQTGGDSPLHF
TRBD1	TRBV7-8	-	TRBJ2-1	TGTGCCAGCAGCCTCCGGGACAGGGCTTATGAGCAGTTCTTC	CASSLRDRAYEQFF
-	TRBV11-2	-	TRBJ1-1	TGTGCCAGCAGCCGTCCAGGGCGGGGTACTGAAGCTTTCTTT	CASSRPGRGTEAFF
-	TRBV5-1	-	TRBJ2-7	TGCGCCAGCAGCTTGGGCCAGGGTCGCGAGCAGTACTTC	CASSLGQGREQYF
TRBD2	TRBV25-1	-	TRBJ2-7	TGTGCCAGCAGTTCCCTTGGGACTACCTACGAGCAGTACTTC	CASSSLGTTYEQYF
TRBD2	TRBV24-1	-	TRBJ2-2	TGTGCCACCAGTGATTTTAGGACTAGCGGGGGGTACACCGGGGAGCTGTTTTTT	CATSDFRTSGGYTGELFF
-	TRBV14	-	TRBJ2-7	TGTGCCAGCAGCCGGCGGGGATCCTACGAGCAGTACTTC	CASSRRGSYEQYF
-	TRBV2	once	TRBJ2-1	TGTGCCAGCAGTGAAGAGAGTAGCAGCTACAATGAGCAGTTCTTC	CASSEESSSYNEQFF
TRBD1	TRBV29-1	-	TRBJ2-7	TGCAGCGTGGACTGGACAGGGGGTTACGAGCAGTACTTC	CSVDWTGGYEQYF
TRBD2	TRBV18	-	TRBJ2-3	TGTGCCAGCTCAGCCGGGACTAGCGGAGATACGCAGTATTTT	CASSAGTSGDTQYF
-	TRBV7-3	-	TRBJ1-1	TGTGCCAGCAGCTTAAAAGCTGGTACTGAAGCTTTCTTT	CASSLKAGTEAFF
-	TRBV4-1	-	TRBJ1-2	TGCGCCAGCAGCCAAGGAACAGTGAGTAACTATGGCTACACCTTC	CASSQGTVSNYGYTF
-	TRBV7-2	-	TRBJ1-2	TGTGCCAGCGCTCCAGTCGGGGTTGGGAATGGCTACACCTTC	CASAPVGVGNGYTF
-	TRBV27	-	TRBJ1-6	TGTGCCAGCAGCACGGGAATGGGCTATAATTCACCCCTCCACTTT	CASSTGMGYNSPLHF
-	TRBV7-8	-	TRBJ1-5	TGTGCCAGCAGCTTACGCGGGGGCGTAGGTCAGCCCCAGCATTTT	CASSLRGGVGQPQHF
TRBD1	TRBV19	few	TRBJ1-2	TGTGCCAGTAAGGATAGGACAGGGGATGGCTACACCTTC	CASKDRTGDGYTF
TRBD1	TRBV7-2	-	TRBJ2-3	TGTGCCAGCAGCTTAGAACAGGGGTTAGCAGATACGCAGTATTTT	CASSLEQGLADTQYF
TRBD2	TRBV6-1	-	TRBJ2-7	TGTGCCAGCAGTGAAGCAAAGTCTAGCGGGGGGCCCTACGAGCAGTACTTC	CASSEAKSSGGPYEQYF
TRBD2	TRBV4-3	once	TRBJ2-1	TGCGCCAGCAGCCATCTACCTCGGCTAGCGGGGGGTCACCGGGCAGGAAATGAGCAGTTCTTC	CASSHLPRLAGGHRAGNEQFF
TRBD2	TRBV9	-	TRBJ2-1	TGTGCCAGCAGCGGCGGACTAGCGGGGGCGGGCAATGAGCAGTTCTTC	CASSGGLAGAGNEQFF
-	TRBV30	few	TRBJ1-1	TGTGCCTGGAGTGTAATTGGAGACACTGAAGCTTTCTTT	CAWSVIGDTEAFF
-	TRBV2	-	TRBJ2-3	TGTGCCAGCACCCCCAGGTTGGGGCGGGATACGCAGTATTTT	CASTPRLGRDTQYF
TRBD1	TRBV18	few	TRBJ1-1	TGTGCCAGCTCACTTTCAGGGGGCAACACTGAAGCTTTCTTT	CASSLSGGNTEAFF
-	TRBV7-2	-	TRBJ2-3	TGTGCCAGCAGCCCTCCGTGGGGGCACAAAGATACGCAGTATTTT	CASSPPWGHKDTQYF
TRBD1	TRBV29-1	-	TRBJ1-2	TGCAGCGTCGAACCCAGGGGGTTAGCTTATGGCTACACCTTC	CSVEPRGLAYGYTF